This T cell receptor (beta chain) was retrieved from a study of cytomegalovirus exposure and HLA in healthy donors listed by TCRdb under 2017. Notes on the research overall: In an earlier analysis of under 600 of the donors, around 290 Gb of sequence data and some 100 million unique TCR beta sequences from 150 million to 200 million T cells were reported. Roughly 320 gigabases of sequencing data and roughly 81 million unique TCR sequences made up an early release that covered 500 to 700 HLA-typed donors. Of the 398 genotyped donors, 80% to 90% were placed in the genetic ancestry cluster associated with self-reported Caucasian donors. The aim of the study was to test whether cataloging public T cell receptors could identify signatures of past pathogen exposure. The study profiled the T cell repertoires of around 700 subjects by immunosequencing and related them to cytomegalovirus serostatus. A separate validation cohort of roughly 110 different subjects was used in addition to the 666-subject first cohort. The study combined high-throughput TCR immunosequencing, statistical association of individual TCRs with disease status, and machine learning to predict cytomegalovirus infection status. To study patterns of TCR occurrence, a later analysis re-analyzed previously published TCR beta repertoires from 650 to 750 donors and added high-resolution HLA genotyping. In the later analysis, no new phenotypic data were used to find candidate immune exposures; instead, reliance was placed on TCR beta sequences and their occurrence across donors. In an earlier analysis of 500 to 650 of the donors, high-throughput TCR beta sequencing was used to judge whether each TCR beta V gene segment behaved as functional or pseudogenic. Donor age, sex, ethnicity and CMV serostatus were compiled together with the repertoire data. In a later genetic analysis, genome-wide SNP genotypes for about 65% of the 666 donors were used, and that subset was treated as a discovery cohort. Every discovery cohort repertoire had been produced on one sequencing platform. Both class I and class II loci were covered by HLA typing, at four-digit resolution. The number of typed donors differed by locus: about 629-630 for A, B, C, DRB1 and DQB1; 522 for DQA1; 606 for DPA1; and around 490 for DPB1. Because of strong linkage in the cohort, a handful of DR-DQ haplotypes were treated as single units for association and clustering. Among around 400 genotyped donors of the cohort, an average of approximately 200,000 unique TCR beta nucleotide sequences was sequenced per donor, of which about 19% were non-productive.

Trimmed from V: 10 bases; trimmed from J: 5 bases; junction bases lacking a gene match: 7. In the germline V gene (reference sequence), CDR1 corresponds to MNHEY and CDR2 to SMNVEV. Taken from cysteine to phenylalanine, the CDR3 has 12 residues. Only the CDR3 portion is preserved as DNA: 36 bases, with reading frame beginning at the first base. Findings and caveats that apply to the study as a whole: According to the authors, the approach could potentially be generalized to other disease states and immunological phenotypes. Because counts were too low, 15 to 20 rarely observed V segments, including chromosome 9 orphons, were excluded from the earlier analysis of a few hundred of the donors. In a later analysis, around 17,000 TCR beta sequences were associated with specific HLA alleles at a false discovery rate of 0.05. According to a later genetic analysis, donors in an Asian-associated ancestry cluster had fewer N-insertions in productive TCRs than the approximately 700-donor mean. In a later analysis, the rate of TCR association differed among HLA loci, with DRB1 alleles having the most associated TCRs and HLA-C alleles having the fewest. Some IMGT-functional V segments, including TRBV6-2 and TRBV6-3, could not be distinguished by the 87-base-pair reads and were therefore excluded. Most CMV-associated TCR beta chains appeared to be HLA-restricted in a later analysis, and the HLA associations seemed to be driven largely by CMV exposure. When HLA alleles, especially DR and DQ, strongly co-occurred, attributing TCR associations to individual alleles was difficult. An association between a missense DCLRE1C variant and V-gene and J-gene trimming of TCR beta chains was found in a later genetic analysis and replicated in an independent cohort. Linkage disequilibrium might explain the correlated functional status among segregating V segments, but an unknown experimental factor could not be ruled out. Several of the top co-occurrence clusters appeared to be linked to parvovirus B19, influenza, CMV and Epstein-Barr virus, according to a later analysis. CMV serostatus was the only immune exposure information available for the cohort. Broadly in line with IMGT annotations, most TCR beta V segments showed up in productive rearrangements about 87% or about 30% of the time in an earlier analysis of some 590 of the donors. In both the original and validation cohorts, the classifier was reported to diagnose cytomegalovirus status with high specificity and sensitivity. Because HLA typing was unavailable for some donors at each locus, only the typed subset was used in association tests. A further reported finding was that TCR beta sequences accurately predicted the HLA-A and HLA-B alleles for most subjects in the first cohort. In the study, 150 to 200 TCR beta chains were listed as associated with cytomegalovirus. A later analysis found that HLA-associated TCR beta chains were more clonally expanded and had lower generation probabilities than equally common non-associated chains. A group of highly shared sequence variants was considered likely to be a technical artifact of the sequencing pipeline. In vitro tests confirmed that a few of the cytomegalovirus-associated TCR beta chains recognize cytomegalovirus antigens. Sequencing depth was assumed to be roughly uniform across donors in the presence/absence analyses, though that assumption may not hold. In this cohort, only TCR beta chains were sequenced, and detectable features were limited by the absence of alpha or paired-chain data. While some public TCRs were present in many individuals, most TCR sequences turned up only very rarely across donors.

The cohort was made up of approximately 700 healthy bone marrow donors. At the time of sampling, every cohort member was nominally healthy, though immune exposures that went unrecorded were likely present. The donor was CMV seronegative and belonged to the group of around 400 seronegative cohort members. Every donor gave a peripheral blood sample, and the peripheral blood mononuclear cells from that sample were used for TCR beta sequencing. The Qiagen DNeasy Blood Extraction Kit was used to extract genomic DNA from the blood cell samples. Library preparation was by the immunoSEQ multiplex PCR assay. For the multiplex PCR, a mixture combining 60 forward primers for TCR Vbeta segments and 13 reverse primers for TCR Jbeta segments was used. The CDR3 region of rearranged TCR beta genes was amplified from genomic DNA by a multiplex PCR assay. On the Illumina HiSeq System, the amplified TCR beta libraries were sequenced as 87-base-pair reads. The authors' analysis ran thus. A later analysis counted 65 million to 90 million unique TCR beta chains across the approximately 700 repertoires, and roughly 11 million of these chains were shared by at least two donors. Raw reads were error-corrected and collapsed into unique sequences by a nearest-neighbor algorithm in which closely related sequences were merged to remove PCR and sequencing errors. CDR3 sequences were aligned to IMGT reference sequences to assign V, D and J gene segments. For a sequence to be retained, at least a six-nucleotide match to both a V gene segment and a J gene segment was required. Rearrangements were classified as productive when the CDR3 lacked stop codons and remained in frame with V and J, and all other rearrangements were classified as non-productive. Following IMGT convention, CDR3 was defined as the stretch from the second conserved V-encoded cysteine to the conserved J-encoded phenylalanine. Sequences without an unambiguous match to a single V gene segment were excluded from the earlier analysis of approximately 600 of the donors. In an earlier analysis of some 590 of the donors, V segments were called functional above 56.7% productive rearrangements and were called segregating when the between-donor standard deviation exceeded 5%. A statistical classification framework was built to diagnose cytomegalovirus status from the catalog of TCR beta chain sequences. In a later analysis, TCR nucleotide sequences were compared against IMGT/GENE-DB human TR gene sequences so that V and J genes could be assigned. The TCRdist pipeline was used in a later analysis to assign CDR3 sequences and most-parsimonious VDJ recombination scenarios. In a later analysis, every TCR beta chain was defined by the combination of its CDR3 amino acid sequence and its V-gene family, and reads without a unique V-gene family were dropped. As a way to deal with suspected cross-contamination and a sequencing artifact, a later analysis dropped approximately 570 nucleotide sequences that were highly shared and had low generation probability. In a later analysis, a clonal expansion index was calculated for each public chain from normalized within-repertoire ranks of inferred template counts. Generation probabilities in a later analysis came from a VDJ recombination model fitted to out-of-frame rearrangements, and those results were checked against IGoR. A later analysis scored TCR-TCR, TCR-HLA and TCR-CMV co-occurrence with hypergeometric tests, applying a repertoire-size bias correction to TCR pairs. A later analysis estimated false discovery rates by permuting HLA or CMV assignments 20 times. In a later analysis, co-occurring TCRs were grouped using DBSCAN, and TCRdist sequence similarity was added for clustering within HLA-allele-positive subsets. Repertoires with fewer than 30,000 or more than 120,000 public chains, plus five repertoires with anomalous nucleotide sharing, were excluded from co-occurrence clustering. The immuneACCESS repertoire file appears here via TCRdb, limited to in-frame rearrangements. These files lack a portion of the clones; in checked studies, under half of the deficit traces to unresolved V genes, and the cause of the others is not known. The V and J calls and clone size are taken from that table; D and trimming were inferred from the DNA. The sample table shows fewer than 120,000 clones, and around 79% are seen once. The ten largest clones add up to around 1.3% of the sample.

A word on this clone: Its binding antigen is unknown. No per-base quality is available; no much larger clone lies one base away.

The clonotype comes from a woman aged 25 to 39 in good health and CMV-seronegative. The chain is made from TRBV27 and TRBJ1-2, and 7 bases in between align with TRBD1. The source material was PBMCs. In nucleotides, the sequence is TGTGCCACAAACGACAGGGTTTATGGCTACACCTTC. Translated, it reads CATNDRVYGYTF.